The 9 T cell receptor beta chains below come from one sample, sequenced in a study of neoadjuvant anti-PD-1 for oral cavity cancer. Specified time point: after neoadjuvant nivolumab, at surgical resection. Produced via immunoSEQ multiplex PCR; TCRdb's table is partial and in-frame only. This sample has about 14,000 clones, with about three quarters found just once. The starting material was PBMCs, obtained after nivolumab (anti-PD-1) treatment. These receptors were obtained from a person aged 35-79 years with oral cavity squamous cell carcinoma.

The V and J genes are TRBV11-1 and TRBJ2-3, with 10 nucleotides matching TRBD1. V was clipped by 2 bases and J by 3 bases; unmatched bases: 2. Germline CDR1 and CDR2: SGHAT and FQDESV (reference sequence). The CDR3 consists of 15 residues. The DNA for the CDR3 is TGTGCCAGCAGCTTACCGGGACAGGGGACAGATACGCAGTATTTT. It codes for CASSLPGQGTDTQYF.

The CDR3 DNA follows: TGTGCCAGCAGCCTTGGGGTTATGGCTGAAGCTTTCTTT. This sequence encodes CASSLGVMAEAFF. The J gene is TRBJ1-1, the V gene TRBV27; D is undetermined. Trimming removed 6 bases from V and 6 bases from J, with 14 bases in between. The CDR3 covers 13 residues. Looked up from germline, CDR1 is MNHEY and CDR2 is SMNVEV (reference sequence).

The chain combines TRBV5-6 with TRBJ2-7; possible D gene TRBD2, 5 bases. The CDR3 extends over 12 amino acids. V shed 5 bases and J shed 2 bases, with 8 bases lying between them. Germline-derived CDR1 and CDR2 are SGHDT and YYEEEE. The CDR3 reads CASRTGAYEQYF. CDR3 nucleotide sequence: TGTGCCAGCAGGACCGGGGCCTACGAGCAGTACTTC.

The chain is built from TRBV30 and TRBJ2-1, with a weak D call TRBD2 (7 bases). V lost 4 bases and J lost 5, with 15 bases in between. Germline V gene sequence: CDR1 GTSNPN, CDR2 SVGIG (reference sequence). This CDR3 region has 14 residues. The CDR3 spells CAWIGRGRNNEQFF. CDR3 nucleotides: TGTGCCTGGATCGGGCGGGGGCGCAACAATGAGCAGTTCTTC.

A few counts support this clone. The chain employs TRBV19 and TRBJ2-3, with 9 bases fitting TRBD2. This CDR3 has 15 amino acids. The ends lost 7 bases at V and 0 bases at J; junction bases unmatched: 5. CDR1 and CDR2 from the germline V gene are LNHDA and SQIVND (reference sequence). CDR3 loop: CASTPTSGSTDTQYF. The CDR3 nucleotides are TGTGCCAGTACCCCGACTAGCGGTAGCACAGATACGCAGTATTTT.

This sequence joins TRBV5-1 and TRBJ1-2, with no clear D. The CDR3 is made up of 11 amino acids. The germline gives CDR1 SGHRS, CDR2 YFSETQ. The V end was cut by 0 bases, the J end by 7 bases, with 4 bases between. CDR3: CASSLGVGYTF. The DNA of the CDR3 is TGCGCCAGCAGCTTGGGGGTTGGCTACACCTTC.

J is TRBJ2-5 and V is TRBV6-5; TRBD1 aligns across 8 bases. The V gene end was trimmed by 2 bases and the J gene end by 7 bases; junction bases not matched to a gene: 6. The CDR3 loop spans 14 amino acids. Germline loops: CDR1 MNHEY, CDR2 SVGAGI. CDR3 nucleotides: TGTGCCAGCAGTTACCTTGGACAGGGAGGGACCCAGTACTTC. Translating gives CASSYLGQGGTQYF.

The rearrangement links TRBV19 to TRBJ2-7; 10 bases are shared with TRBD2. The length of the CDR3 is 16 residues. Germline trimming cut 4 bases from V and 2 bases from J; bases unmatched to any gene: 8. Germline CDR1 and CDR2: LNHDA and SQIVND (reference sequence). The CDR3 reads CASSTGHLAGAYEQYF. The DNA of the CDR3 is TGTGCCAGTAGTACCGGCCACCTAGCGGGAGCCTACGAGCAGTACTTC. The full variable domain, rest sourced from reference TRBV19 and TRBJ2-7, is DGGITQSPKYLFRKEGQNVTLSCEQNLNHDAMYWYRQDPGQGLRLIYYSQIVNDFQKGDIAEGYSVSREKKESFPLTVTSAQKNPTAFYLCASSTGHLAGAYEQYFGPGTRLTVT.

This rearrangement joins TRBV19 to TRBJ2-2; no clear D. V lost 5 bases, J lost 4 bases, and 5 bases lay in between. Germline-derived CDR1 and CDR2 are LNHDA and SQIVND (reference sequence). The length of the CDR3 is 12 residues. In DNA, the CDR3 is TGTGCCAGTAGTGCTCTCACCGGGGAGCTGTTTTTT. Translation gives CASSALTGELFF.